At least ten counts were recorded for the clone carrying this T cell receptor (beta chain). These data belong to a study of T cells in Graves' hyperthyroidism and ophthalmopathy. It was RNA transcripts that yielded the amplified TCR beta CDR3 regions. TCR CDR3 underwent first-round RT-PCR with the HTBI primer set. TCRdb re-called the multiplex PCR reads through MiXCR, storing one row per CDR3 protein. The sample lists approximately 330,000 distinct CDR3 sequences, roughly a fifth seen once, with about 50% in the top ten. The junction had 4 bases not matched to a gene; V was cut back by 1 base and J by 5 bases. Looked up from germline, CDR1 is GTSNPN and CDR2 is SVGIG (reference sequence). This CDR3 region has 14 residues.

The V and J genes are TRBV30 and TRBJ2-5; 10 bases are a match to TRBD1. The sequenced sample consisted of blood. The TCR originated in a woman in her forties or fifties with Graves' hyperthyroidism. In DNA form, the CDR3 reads TGTGCCTGGAGTGGACAGGGGGCTAGGGAGACCCAGTACTTC. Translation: CAWSGQGARETQYF.